This T cell receptor (beta chain) is from a study of graft-versus-host responses after intestinal transplantation. The overall study: Every one of the recipients received anti-thymocyte globulin induction and afterwards took tacrolimus and steroids for three to four years. Study results and caveats: GvH clones occurred in recipient marrow; some first appeared in ileum or blood. Within allografts, high graft-versus-host to host-versus-graft clonal ratios were seen among patients with graft-donor T cell macrochimerism.

V lost 0 bases, J lost 9 bases, and 2 bases stayed unmatched. The CDR3 has 13 residues. The germline gives CDR1 MNHEY, CDR2 SVGAGI. Clones were sequenced by immunoSEQ multiplex PCR, and TCRdb holds only the in-frame ones, with some missing. The sample contains 57,000 or so clones, approximately 90% of which appear only once. Comments on this clone: What it recognizes is unknown.

The V gene is TRBV6-5, the J gene TRBJ2-1, with 7 bases that match TRBD2. The TCR originated in a human patient who received an intestinal transplant, so some T cells may come from the graft donor. The sample in question was PBMCs, obtained almost 120 days after intestinal transplantation. The CDR3 region has the DNA TGTGCCAGCAGTTACTCAGGGAGGGGTGAGCAGTTCTTC. Protein sequence: CASSYSGRGEQFF.